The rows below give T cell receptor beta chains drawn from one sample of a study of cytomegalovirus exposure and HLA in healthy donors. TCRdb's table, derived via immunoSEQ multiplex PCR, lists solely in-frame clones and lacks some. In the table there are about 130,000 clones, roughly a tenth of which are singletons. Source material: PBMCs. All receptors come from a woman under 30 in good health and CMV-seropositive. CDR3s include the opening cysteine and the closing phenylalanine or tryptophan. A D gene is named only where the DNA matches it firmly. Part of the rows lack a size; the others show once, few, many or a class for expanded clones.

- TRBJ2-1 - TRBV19 CASSSPWGPYNEQFF TGTGCCAGTAGTAGCCCCTGGGGCCCCTACAATGAGCAGTTCTTC
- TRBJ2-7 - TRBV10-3 CATLANSGEQYF TGTGCCACTTTAGCCAATTCCGGCGAGCAGTACTTC
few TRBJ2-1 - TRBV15 CATSRRRDSHNEQFF TGTGCCACCAGCAGACGCCGGGACTCACACAATGAGCAGTTCTTC
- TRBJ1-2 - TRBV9 CASSVGAFTIYGYTF TGTGCCAGCAGCGTGGGGGCATTTACTATCTATGGCTACACCTTC
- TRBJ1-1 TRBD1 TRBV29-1 CSAGQGAITEAFF TGCAGCGCCGGACAGGGGGCGATCACTGAAGCTTTCTTT
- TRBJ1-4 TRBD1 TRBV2 CASRRTGGGGEKLFF TGTGCCAGCAGGCGGACAGGGGGAGGCGGGGAAAAACTGTTTTTT
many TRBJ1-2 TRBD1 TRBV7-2 CASSLARRGQGAGGYTF TGTGCCAGCAGCTTAGCGCGCCGAGGACAGGGGGCGGGTGGCTACACCTTC
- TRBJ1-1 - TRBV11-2 CASSLGEATEAFF TGTGCCAGCAGCCTCGGGGAGGCGACTGAAGCTTTCTTT
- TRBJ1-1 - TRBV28 CASGGSQMNTEAFF TGTGCCAGCGGTGGCAGTCAAATGAACACTGAAGCTTTCTTT
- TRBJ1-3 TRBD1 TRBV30 CAGQGGSGNTIYF TGTGCCGGACAGGGGGGCTCTGGAAACACCATATATTTT
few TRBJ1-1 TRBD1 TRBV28 CATSPGGGNTEAFF TGTGCCACCTCCCCAGGGGGAGGGAACACTGAAGCTTTCTTT
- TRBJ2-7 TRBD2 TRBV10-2 CASSELSGRYEQYF TGCGCCAGCAGTGAGTTGAGCGGGAGGTACGAGCAGTACTTC
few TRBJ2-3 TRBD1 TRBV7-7 CASSLAGTVTDTQYF TGTGCTAGCAGCTTAGCAGGGACAGTGACAGATACGCAGTATTTT
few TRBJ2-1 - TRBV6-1 CASSLSGTTYNEQFF TGTGCCAGCTCATTAAGCGGGACAACCTACAATGAGCAGTTCTTC
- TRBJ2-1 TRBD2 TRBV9 CASSVAGAGGLNEQFF TGTGCCAGCAGCGTAGCTGGAGCGGGAGGTCTCAATGAGCAGTTCTTC
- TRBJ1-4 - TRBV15 CATSNDRHEKLFF TGTGCCACCAGCAACGACAGACATGAAAAACTGTTTTTT
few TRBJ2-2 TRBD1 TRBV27 CASSSSTLAGTANTGELFF TGTGCCAGCAGTTCATCAACCTTAGCCGGGACAGCGAACACCGGGGAGCTGTTTTTT
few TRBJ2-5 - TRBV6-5 CASRPRGGGPETQYF TGTGCCAGCAGACCCCGGGGAGGCGGACCGGAGACCCAGTACTTC
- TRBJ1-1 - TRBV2 CATTRDNTEAFF TGTGCCACCACGCGGGACAACACTGAAGCTTTCTTT
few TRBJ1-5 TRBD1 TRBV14 CASSQKTGGLNQPQHF TGTGCCAGCAGCCAGAAGACAGGGGGCTTAAATCAGCCCCAGCATTTT
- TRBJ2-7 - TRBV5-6 CASSQTGSEQYF TGTGCCAGCAGCCAGACAGGTTCCGAGCAGTACTTC
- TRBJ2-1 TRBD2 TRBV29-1 CSARLALLNEQFF TGCAGCGCAAGACTAGCACTCTTAAATGAGCAGTTCTTC
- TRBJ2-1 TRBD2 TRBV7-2 CASSAGLVKFF TGTGCCAGCAGCGCGGGACTAGTTAAGTTCTTC
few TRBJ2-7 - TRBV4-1 CASSQDGAYEQYF TGCGCCAGCAGCCAAGATGGAGCCTACGAGCAGTACTTC
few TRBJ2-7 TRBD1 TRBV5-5 CASSPDRVLEYEQYF TGTGCCAGCAGCCCAGACAGGGTTCTTGAGTACGAGCAGTACTTC
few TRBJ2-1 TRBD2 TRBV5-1 CASSLAFRAGAKNEQFF TGCGCCAGCAGCTTGGCGTTCAGGGCGGGAGCCAAAAATGAGCAGTTCTTC
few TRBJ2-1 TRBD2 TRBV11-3 CASTSFGGSGDEQFF TGTGCCAGCACCTCATTCGGGGGGAGCGGGGATGAGCAGTTCTTC
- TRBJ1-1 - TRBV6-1 CASKDSNTEAFF TGTGCCAGCAAGGACAGCAACACTGAAGCTTTCTTT
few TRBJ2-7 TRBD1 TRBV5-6 CASSLQGLAEQYF TGTGCCAGCAGCTTACAGGGGCTGGCCGAGCAGTACTTC
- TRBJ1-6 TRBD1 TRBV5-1 CASSFGGQEYNSPLHF TGCGCCAGCAGCTTTGGTGGACAGGAATATAATTCACCCCTCCACTTT
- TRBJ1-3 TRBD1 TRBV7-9 CASINTGGSGNTIYF TGTGCCAGCATAAACACAGGGGGCTCTGGAAACACCATATATTTT
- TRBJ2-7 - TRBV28 CASSSATLSYEQYF TGTGCCAGCAGTTCTGCAACTCTCTCCTACGAGCAGTACTTC
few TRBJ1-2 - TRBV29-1 CSADNTGLTKDGYTF TGCAGCGCCGACAACACAGGGCTTACGAAGGATGGCTACACCTTC
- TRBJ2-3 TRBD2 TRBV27 CASSLLAGVDTQYF TGTGCCAGCAGCCTACTAGCGGGAGTAGATACGCAGTATTTT
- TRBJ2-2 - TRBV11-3 CASSPRSIGELFF TGTGCCAGCAGCCCACGGTCTATCGGGGAGCTGTTTTTT